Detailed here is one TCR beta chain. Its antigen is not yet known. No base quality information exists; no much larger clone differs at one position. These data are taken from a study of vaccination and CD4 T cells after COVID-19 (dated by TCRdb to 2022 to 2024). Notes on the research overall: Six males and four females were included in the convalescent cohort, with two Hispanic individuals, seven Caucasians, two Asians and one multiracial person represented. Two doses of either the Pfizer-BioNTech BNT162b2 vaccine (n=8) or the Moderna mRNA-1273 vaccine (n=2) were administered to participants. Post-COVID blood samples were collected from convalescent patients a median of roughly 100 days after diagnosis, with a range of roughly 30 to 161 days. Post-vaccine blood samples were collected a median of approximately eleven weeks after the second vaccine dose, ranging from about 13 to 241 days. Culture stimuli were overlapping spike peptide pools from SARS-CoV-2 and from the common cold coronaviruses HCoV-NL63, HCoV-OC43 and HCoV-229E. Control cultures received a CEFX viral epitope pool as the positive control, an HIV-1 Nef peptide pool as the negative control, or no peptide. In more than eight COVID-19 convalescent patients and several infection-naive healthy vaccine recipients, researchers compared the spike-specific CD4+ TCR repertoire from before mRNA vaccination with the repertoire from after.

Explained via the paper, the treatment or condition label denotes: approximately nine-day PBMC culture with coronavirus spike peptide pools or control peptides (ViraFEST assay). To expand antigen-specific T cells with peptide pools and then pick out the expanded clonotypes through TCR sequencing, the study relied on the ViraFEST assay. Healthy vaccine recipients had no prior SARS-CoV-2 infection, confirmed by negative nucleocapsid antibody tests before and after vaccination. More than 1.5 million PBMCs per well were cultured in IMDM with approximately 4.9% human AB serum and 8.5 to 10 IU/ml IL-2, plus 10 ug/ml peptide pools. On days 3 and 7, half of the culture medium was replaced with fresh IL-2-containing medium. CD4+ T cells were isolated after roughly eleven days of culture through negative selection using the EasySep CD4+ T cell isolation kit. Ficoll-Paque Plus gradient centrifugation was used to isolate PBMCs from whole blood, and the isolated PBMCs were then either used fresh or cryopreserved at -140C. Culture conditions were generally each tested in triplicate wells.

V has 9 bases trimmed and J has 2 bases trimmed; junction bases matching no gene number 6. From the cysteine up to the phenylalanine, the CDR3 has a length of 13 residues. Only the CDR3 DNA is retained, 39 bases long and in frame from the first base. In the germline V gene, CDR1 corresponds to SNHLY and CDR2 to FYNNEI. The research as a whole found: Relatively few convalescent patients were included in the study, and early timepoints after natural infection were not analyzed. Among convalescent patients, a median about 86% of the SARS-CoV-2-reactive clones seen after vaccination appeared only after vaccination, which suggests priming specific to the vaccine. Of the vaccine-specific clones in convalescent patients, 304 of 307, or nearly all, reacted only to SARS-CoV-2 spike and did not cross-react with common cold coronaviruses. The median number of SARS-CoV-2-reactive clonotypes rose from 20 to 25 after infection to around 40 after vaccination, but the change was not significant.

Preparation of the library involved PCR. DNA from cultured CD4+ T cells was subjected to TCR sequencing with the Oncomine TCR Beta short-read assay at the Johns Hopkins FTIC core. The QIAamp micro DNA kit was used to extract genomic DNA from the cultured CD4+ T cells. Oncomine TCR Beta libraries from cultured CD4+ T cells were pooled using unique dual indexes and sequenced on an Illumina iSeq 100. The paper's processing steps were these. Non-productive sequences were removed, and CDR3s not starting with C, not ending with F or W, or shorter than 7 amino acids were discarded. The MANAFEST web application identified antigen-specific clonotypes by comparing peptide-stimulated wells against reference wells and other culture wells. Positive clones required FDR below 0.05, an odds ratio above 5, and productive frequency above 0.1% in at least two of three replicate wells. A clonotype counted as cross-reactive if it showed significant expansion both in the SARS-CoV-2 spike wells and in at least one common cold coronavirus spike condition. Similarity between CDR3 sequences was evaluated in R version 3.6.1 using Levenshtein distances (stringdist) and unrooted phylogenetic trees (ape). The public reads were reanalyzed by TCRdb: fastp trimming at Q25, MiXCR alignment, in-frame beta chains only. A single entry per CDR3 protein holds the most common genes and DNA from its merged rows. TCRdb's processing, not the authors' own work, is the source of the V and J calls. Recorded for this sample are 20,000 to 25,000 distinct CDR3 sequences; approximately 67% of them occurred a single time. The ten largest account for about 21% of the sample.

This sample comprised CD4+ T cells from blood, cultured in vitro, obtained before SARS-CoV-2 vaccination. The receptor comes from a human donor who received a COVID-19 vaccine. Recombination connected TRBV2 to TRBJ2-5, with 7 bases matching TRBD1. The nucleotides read TGTGCCAGTAACCGGGACAGTCAAGAGACCCAGTACTTC. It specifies CASNRDSQETQYF.